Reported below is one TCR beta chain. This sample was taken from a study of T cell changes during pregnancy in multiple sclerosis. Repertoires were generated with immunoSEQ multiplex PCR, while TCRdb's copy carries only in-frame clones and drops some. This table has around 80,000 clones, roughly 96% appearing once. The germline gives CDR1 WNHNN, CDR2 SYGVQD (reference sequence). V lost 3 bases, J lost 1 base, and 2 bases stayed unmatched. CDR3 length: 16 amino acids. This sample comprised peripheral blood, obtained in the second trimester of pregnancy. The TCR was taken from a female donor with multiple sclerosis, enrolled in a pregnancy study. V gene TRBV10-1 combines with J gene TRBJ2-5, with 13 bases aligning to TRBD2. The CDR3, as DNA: TGCGCCAGCAGTGATAGGACTAGCGGGGGCCAAGAGACCCAGTACTTC. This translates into CASSDRTSGGQETQYF.